This TCR beta chain emerged from a study of cytomegalovirus exposure and HLA in healthy donors. The germline CDR1 and CDR2 sequences are SGHVS and FQNEAQ. Trimming removed 2 bases from V and 4 bases from J; junction bases left unmatched: 2. The CDR3 extends over 15 amino acids. Study-wide results and caveats: Owing to their indistinguishability, certain V segments, notably TRBV6-2 and TRBV6-3, were excluded. The dataset shows that most TCR sequences were rare, while some public TCRs occurred in many donors. From TCR beta sequences, most subjects' HLA-A and HLA-B alleles were reportedly predicted accurately.

The study ran its PCR with 60 Vbeta and 13 Jbeta primers. Data came from immunoSEQ multiplex PCR; TCRdb stores just in-frame clones and leaves some out. The sample has about 140,000 clones, roughly 73% seen once. As for this clone: Antigen unknown.

This receptor was taken from a young man in good health and CMV-seropositive. Sequencing was carried out using PBMCs. This chain links TRBV7-8 with TRBJ2-7; TRBD2 agrees at 13 bases. The CDR3 DNA follows: TGTGCCAGCAGCTTATTGACTAGCGGGAGGTACGAGCAGTACTTC. Amino acid sequence: CASSLLTSGRYEQYF.